The entry below describes one TCR beta chain. Its antigen is unidentified. The entry originates in a study of siplizumab effects on memory and regulatory T cells. Looked up from germline, CDR1 is SGDLS and CDR2 is YYNGEE. This CDR3 is 15 amino acids long. The ends lost 0 bases at V and 9 bases at J; junction bases unmatched: 8. Study findings and constraints: Among alloreactive clones, only a minor fraction mapped to unstimulated subsets. It seemed that naive T cells were more diverse than memory cells and were major contributors to the alloresponse. Whether proliferating Tregs in siplizumab cultures suppress was not functionally confirmed.

About 10^5 TCR templates were assayed per sample. Only in-frame clones appear in the TCRdb table, and some are missing; sequencing was by immunoSEQ multiplex PCR. The data show tens of thousands of clones, with less than 95% seen just once and 25% to 35% held by the top ten. The TCR comes from a human donor in good health. The sequencing sample was made of CD8+ T cells sorted from blood. The chain is built from TRBV9 and TRBJ2-1, with 8 bases fitting TRBD2. The DNA of the CDR3 is TGTGCCAGCAGCGTAGGAGGACGGGCGGGGGGTGAGCAGTTCTTC. Translation gives CASSVGGRAGGEQFF.